Listed below are T cell receptor beta chains from one sample, sequenced in a study of OX40 agonist ivuxolimab in advanced cancers. The protocol was immunoSEQ multiplex PCR, while the TCRdb copy is restricted to in-frame clones and leaves out a portion. The sample records thousands of clones, approximately 70% being singletons. The sequencing used CD4+ or CD8+ T cells sorted from blood, collected in a trial of the OX40 agonist ivuxolimab. The receptors here all came from an adult with an advanced solid tumor such as melanoma, head and neck, liver or kidney cancer. Both conserved end residues are part of each CDR3. A D gene is named only where the DNA matches it firmly. Some rows mark clone size as missing; the rest say once, few, many or name a class of expanded clone.

J: TRBJ2-7
size: NA
V: TRBV7-9
D: TRBD2
DNA: TGTGCCAGCAGCTTAGGGGCCCCGGGACTACCCCAGCAGTACTTC
CDR3: CASSLGAPGLPQQYF

J: TRBJ2-7
size: NA
V: TRBV7-9
D: NA
DNA: TGTGCCAGCAGCTCCCTCCAGGGAGAGCAGTACTTC
CDR3: CASSSLQGEQYF

J: TRBJ2-3
size: NA
V: TRBV13
D: TRBD1
DNA: TGTGCCAGCAGCTACAGGGGGCGCGGGGATACGCAGTATTTT
CDR3: CASSYRGRGDTQYF

J: TRBJ1-5
size: medium-sized
V: TRBV30
D: NA
DNA: TGTGCCTGGAGTGTGCAAGGGTACCAGCCCCAGCATTTT
CDR3: CAWSVQGYQPQHF

J: TRBJ2-6
size: few
V: TRBV30
D: NA
DNA: TGTGCCTGGAGTGTAGAAGGTGTTTTGGACCGCAGCTCTGGGGCCAACGTCCTGACTTTC
CDR3: CAWSVEGVLDRSSGANVLTF

J: TRBJ2-3
size: NA
V: TRBV9
D: TRBD2
DNA: TGTGCCAGTAGCGCAGCCGGGACTAGCGGGTACACAGATACGCAGTATTTT
CDR3: CASSAAGTSGYTDTQYF

J: TRBJ1-5
size: few
V: TRBV28
D: NA
DNA: TGTGCCAGCAGTTCCGTCCCAGCCCCTGATCAGCCCCAGCATTTT
CDR3: CASSSVPAPDQPQHF

J: TRBJ2-7
size: NA
V: TRBV29-1
D: TRBD1
DNA: TGCAGCGGGCGGGGACAGGGGATTGATGGGAACGAGCAGTACTTC
CDR3: CSGRGQGIDGNEQYF

J: TRBJ2-7
size: few
V: TRBV2
D: TRBD1
DNA: TGTGCCAGCAGTTACTTGGGGACAGGGGTCGAGCAGTACTTC
CDR3: CASSYLGTGVEQYF

J: TRBJ1-5
size: few
V: TRBV6-1
D: NA
DNA: TGTGCCAGCAGTGACCGTAACGAGGGGGGTCAGCCCCAGCATTTT
CDR3: CASSDRNEGGQPQHF

J: TRBJ2-7
size: NA
V: TRBV7-8
D: TRBD2
DNA: TGTGCCAGCAGCTTACCGGAGAGCGGGACCTCATACTACGAGCAGTACTTC
CDR3: CASSLPESGTSYYEQYF

J: TRBJ2-7
size: few
V: TRBV13
D: NA
DNA: TGTGCCAGCAGCCTGGGCAGGTACCAGCAGTACTTC
CDR3: CASSLGRYQQYF

J: TRBJ2-7
size: NA
V: TRBV13
D: NA
DNA: TGTGCCAGCAGTCCTATAACTGACGAGCAGTACTTC
CDR3: CASSPITDEQYF

J: TRBJ2-2
size: NA
V: TRBV11-3
D: TRBD2
DNA: TGTGCCAGCAGCTACCGACTAGCGGGAGGTGCCGGGGAGCTGTTTTTT
CDR3: CASSYRLAGGAGELFF

J: TRBJ1-1
size: medium-sized
V: TRBV23-1
D: NA
DNA: TGCGCCAGCAGTCAACCCACCTTGCCAGACTGTCCCGAAGCTTTCTTT
CDR3: CASSQPTLPDCPEAFF

J: TRBJ1-1
size: NA
V: TRBV7-9
D: TRBD1
DNA: TGTGCCAGCAGCTCGCCGGGACAGGGGGCTTTCACTGAAGCTTTCTTT
CDR3: CASSSPGQGAFTEAFF

J: TRBJ2-7
size: medium-sized
V: TRBV13
D: TRBD2
DNA: TGTGCCAGCAGCTTAGAAGGCGGGAGTAACGAGCAGTACTTC
CDR3: CASSLEGGSNEQYF

J: TRBJ2-5
size: NA
V: TRBV6-1
D: NA
DNA: TGTGCCAGCAGTTTTCTGAATCAAGAGACCCAGTACTTC
CDR3: CASSFLNQETQYF

J: TRBJ2-7
size: once
V: TRBV19
D: NA
DNA: TGTGCCAGTAGCGAAGGACCGAATTACGAGCAGTACTTC
CDR3: CASSEGPNYEQYF

J: TRBJ2-7
size: NA
V: TRBV5-6
D: TRBD1
DNA: TGTGCCAGCAGCTTCGCTACAGGGGGGCCCTACGAGCAGTACTTC
CDR3: CASSFATGGPYEQYF

J: TRBJ2-7
size: NA
V: TRBV6-1
D: TRBD2
DNA: TGTGCCAGCAGTGAAGAAGAAGCTAGCGGAGCCTACGAGCAGTACTTC
CDR3: CASSEEEASGAYEQYF

J: TRBJ1-2
size: few
V: TRBV6-1
D: NA
DNA: TGTGCCAGCAGTCCCCAAGGAGGGAGCTATGGCTACACCTTC
CDR3: CASSPQGGSYGYTF

J: TRBJ2-2
size: NA
V: TRBV6-1
D: TRBD2
DNA: TGTGCCAGCAGTGAAGCGCTCGGGGAGGGAACCGGGGAGCTGTTTTTT
CDR3: CASSEALGEGTGELFF

J: TRBJ2-7
size: NA
V: TRBV10-3
D: TRBD1
DNA: TGTGCCATCAGTGACCCCGGGACAGGGTTGTACGAGCAGTACTTC
CDR3: CAISDPGTGLYEQYF

J: TRBJ1-1
size: NA
V: TRBV19
D: NA
DNA: TGTGCCAGTAGTATTGGCCAAATGAACACTGAAGCTTTCTTT
CDR3: CASSIGQMNTEAFF

J: TRBJ1-2
size: many
V: TRBV6-6
D: NA
DNA: TGTGCCACCCAGGTGGGAACAGGGACTAGCTATGGCTACACCTTC
CDR3: CATQVGTGTSYGYTF

J: TRBJ2-1
size: NA
V: TRBV25-1
D: TRBD1
DNA: TGTGCCAGCAGTGAATGGGGTGTGGGACAGGGGTGGCATGAGCAGTTCTTC
CDR3: CASSEWGVGQGWHEQFF

J: TRBJ2-1
size: NA
V: TRBV7-7
D: NA
DNA: TGTGCCAGCAGCTCAACTAACCACAATGAGCAGTTCTTC
CDR3: CASSSTNHNEQFF

J: TRBJ2-2
size: many
V: TRBV4-2
D: TRBD2
DNA: TGTGCCAGCAGCCAAGGGACTAGCGACACCGGGGAGCTGTTTTTT
CDR3: CASSQGTSDTGELFF

J: TRBJ2-7
size: few
V: TRBV4-2
D: NA
DNA: TGTGCCAGCAGCCAAGGGGGATCTAGCATTTACGAGCAGTACTTC
CDR3: CASSQGGSSIYEQYF

J: TRBJ1-6
size: NA
V: TRBV4-2
D: NA
DNA: TGTGCCAGCAGCCAAGAGCCAGCCGGGGACTCCTATAATTCACCCCTCCACTTT
CDR3: CASSQEPAGDSYNSPLHF

J: TRBJ2-1
size: few
V: TRBV2
D: NA
DNA: TGTGCCAGCAGCGAGACAGATACCTACAATGAGCAGTTCTTC
CDR3: CASSETDTYNEQFF

J: TRBJ2-1
size: few
V: TRBV13
D: NA
DNA: TGTGCCAGCAGCTTAGGCCTAGCAGGAGGGCCGAGGGATAATGAGCAGTTCTTC
CDR3: CASSLGLAGGPRDNEQFF

J: TRBJ2-1
size: NA
V: TRBV13
D: TRBD2
DNA: TGTGCCAGCAGCTTGGAGGAGGGTTATAGCGGGAGGGCCGGTGAGCAGTTCTTC
CDR3: CASSLEEGYSGRAGEQFF

J: TRBJ2-6
size: NA
V: TRBV19
D: NA
DNA: TGTGCCAGTAGTGCCCAGTTGGGCTCTGGGGCCAACGTCCTGACTTTC
CDR3: CASSAQLGSGANVLTF

J: TRBJ2-7
size: NA
V: TRBV27
D: TRBD2
DNA: TGTGCCAGCAGTACGACTAGCGGGAAAACCGAGCAGTACTTC
CDR3: CASSTTSGKTEQYF

J: TRBJ2-2
size: once
V: TRBV6-4
D: TRBD1
DNA: TGTGCCAGCAGTGACGGACAGGGGGCCGGGGAGCTGTTTTTT
CDR3: CASSDGQGAGELFF

J: TRBJ1-1
size: once
V: TRBV7-9
D: NA
DNA: TGTGCCAGCAGCCTCCAGGGTGACACTGAAGCTTTCTTT
CDR3: CASSLQGDTEAFF

J: TRBJ2-5
size: NA
V: TRBV13
D: NA
DNA: TGTGCCAGCAGCCCCGATCTTGAGGACAGACAGTACTTC
CDR3: CASSPDLEDRQYF

J: TRBJ1-4
size: NA
V: TRBV19
D: NA
DNA: TGTGCCAGTAGTATAGATGGAGACCGCCTGCTCTGGCTCGTTCCGAACGAAAAACTGTTTTTT
CDR3: CASSIDGDRLLWLVPNEKLFF

J: TRBJ2-1
size: few
V: TRBV21-1
D: NA
DNA: TGTGCCAGCAGCGTAGCGACTAGCAATGAGCAGTTCTTC
CDR3: CASSVATSNEQFF

J: TRBJ2-1
size: NA
V: TRBV19
D: NA
DNA: TGTGCCAGTAGTAGGGGGGGCACCTACAATGAGCAGTTCTTC
CDR3: CASSRGGTYNEQFF

J: TRBJ2-7
size: NA
V: TRBV27
D: NA
DNA: TGTGCCAGCAGTTTATCTGGCTTAGCGGTAAACTACGAGCAGTACTTC
CDR3: CASSLSGLAVNYEQYF

J: TRBJ2-2
size: few
V: TRBV10-3
D: NA
DNA: TGTGCCATCGGCGCCAGCGTGAACACCGGGGAGCTGTTTTTT
CDR3: CAIGASVNTGELFF

J: TRBJ2-1
size: NA
V: TRBV9
D: TRBD1
DNA: TGTGCCAGCAGCGGGGACAGGGCGGTGTATGAGCAGTTCTTC
CDR3: CASSGDRAVYEQFF

J: TRBJ1-4
size: NA
V: TRBV15
D: NA
DNA: TGTGCCACCAGCAGAGTAAGAAATGAAAAACTGTTTTTT
CDR3: CATSRVRNEKLFF

J: TRBJ1-5
size: few
V: TRBV2
D: NA
DNA: TGTGCCAGCAGAGAGGGCCACGGGAGCAATCAGCCCCAGCATTTT
CDR3: CASREGHGSNQPQHF

J: TRBJ1-1
size: few
V: TRBV5-6
D: TRBD1
DNA: TGTGCCAGCAGCTTGCCCAACGATTTACAGGGGAAGAACACTGAAGCTTTCTTT
CDR3: CASSLPNDLQGKNTEAFF

J: TRBJ2-5
size: few
V: TRBV9
D: TRBD2
DNA: TGTGCCAGCAGCGTAAGTTGGGGACTAGCCGAGACCCAGTACTTC
CDR3: CASSVSWGLAETQYF

J: TRBJ2-5
size: NA
V: TRBV19
D: TRBD2
DNA: TGTGCCAGTACCCGGGGACTAGCCGTGGGGGAGACCCAGTACTTC
CDR3: CASTRGLAVGETQYF

J: TRBJ1-5
size: NA
V: TRBV7-2
D: NA
DNA: TGTGCCAGCAGCTTAGGGGGTCCCTATAGCAATCAGCCCCAGCATTTT
CDR3: CASSLGGPYSNQPQHF

J: TRBJ1-1
size: NA
V: TRBV2
D: NA
DNA: TGTGCCAGCAGTGTCGGTCAATTGAACACTGAAGCTTTCTTT
CDR3: CASSVGQLNTEAFF

J: TRBJ2-3
size: NA
V: TRBV29-1
D: NA
DNA: TGCAGCGTTGAGGCTAGCTATAGGGTGGATACGCAGTATTTT
CDR3: CSVEASYRVDTQYF

J: TRBJ2-5
size: once
V: TRBV28
D: NA
DNA: TGTGCCAGCAAGGCGTTCCAAGAGACCCAGTACTTC
CDR3: CASKAFQETQYF